This T cell receptor beta chain was documented in a study of blood T cells in healthy people across ages. Study-level findings and limits: There were more naive CD4+ cells and higher diversity in long-lived donors than in aged donors. It was not possible, with unsorted PBMCs, to conclusively compare naive and antigen-experienced cells.

Every donor provided 9.5 to 10 milliliters of peripheral blood. The CDR3 has 15 amino acids. V was trimmed by 0 bases and J by 3 bases, leaving 12 bases between them. Per the germline V gene, CDR1 is SGDLS and CDR2 is YYNGEE. Points on this clonotype: Its antigen remains unknown.

With a J-beta primer mix and a sample-barcoded 5' primer, a second PCR ran about 7 to 11 cycles. Each single sample gave us at least 2.5 million CDR3-containing paired-end reads. From the 5' RACE reads, TCRdb called clonotypes with MiXCR, one entry per CDR3 protein. The table has approximately 700,000 distinct CDR3 sequences, roughly 32% seen once; the top ten hold roughly 14%. Sequencing was performed on blood. The rearrangement joins TRBV9 to TRBJ1-2, with D hard to call. This sequence originates from a woman aged 80 or over in good health. CDR3 coding DNA: TGTGCCAGCAGCGTAGAGGCTTGGGTGGACTATGGCTACACCTTC. This codes for CASSVEAWVDYGYTF. The full variable domain, its missing parts supplied by reference TRBV9 and TRBJ1-2, is DSGVTQTPKHLITATGQRVTLRCSPRSGDLSVYWYQQSLDQGLQFLIQYYNGEERAKGNILERFSAQQFPDLHSELNLSSLELGDSALYFCASSVEAWVDYGYTFGSGTRLTVV.